This is a list of T cell receptor beta chains from one sample in a study of blood T cell repertoires in COVID-19. Only in-frame clones appear in the TCRdb table, and some are missing; sequencing was by immunoSEQ multiplex PCR. The sample carries around 60,000 clones, nearly 95% recorded once. The sequenced sample was peripheral blood. The receptors were sampled from a man in his fifties or sixties with active COVID-19. Each CDR3 is given with its conserved first and last residue. Each record gives: J gene, D gene, V gene, clone size, CDR3 DNA, CDR3 protein. D genes are given only for firm matches. Clone size appears in some rows only: once, few, many, or a class for an expanded clone.

J: TRBJ1-2
D: -
V: TRBV19
size: -
DNA: TGTGCCAGTAGGCCCTTATCAGGGGATGACTATGGCTACACCTTC
CDR3: CASRPLSGDDYGYTF

J: TRBJ2-7
D: -
V: TRBV2
size: -
DNA: TGTGCCAGCTCGACAGGAGCTTACGAGCAGTACTTC
CDR3: CASSTGAYEQYF

J: TRBJ1-2
D: TRBD1
V: TRBV28
size: -
DNA: TGTGCCAGCAGTTTAGCTAGGGGACAGGGCTATGGCTACACCTTC
CDR3: CASSLARGQGYGYTF

J: TRBJ1-5
D: -
V: TRBV28
size: -
DNA: TGTGCCAGCAGTCCCCCAGACAGGCACCGTATCAGCCCCCAGCATTTT
CDR3: CASSPPDRHRISPQHF

J: TRBJ2-4
D: TRBD1
V: TRBV29-1
size: -
DNA: TGCAGCGTTGCAGGGGGTCAAGCCAAAAACATTCAGTACTTC
CDR3: CSVAGGQAKNIQYF

J: TRBJ1-2
D: -
V: TRBV30
size: few
DNA: TGTGCCTGGAGTTGGGGCGATGGCTACACCTTC
CDR3: CAWSWGDGYTF

J: TRBJ2-1
D: -
V: TRBV18
size: -
DNA: TGTGCCAGCTCACCTCCGAGCGGCAATGAGCAGTTCTTC
CDR3: CASSPPSGNEQFF

J: TRBJ1-2
D: -
V: TRBV18
size: -
DNA: TGTGCCAGCTCACCCGACGGGAACTATGGCTACACCTTC
CDR3: CASSPDGNYGYTF

J: TRBJ2-5
D: TRBD2
V: TRBV7-8
size: -
DNA: TGTGCCAGCAGTACCTTTCCACCGGGACTAGCGGAAGAGACCCAGTACTTC
CDR3: CASSTFPPGLAEETQYF

J: TRBJ2-7
D: -
V: TRBV5-1
size: -
DNA: TGCGCCAGCAGCTTGGGACAGACCTTCTACGAGCAGTACTTC
CDR3: CASSLGQTFYEQYF

J: TRBJ2-7
D: -
V: TRBV6-5
size: -
DNA: TGTGCCAGCAGCGTATGGGCGTGGGCCCCCTACGAGCAGTACTTC
CDR3: CASSVWAWAPYEQYF

J: TRBJ1-1
D: -
V: TRBV6-6
size: -
DNA: TGTGCCAGCAGTTACAGAGGGGAGGCTGAAGCTTTCTTT
CDR3: CASSYRGEAEAFF

J: TRBJ1-1
D: -
V: TRBV7-2
size: -
DNA: TGTGCCAGCAGCACATCTTGGAACACTGAAGCTTTCTTT
CDR3: CASSTSWNTEAFF

J: TRBJ2-7
D: TRBD1
V: TRBV30
size: -
DNA: TGTGCCTGGAGTGTAGGGGGCGGGTACGAGCAGTACTTC
CDR3: CAWSVGGGYEQYF

J: TRBJ1-6
D: -
V: TRBV4-1
size: -
DNA: TGCGCCAGCAGCCAAGAGGTTACGATTAGGAGTTCACCCCTCCACTTT
CDR3: CASSQEVTIRSSPLHF

J: TRBJ1-5
D: TRBD1
V: TRBV2
size: few
DNA: TGTGCCAGCAGTGATTATGGACAGGGGGCTGGAAAGCCCCAGCATTTT
CDR3: CASSDYGQGAGKPQHF

J: TRBJ1-6
D: -
V: TRBV12-3/TRBV12-4
size: -
DNA: TGTGCCAGCAGTTTCGGGGTCTCACCCCTCCACTTT
CDR3: CASSFGVSPLHF

J: TRBJ1-1
D: TRBD1
V: TRBV5-1
size: once
DNA: TGCGCCAGCAGCCCCATCGGGGACAGGGGGTTAAGAATGCGGACTGAAGCTTTCTTT
CDR3: CASSPIGDRGLRMRTEAFF

J: TRBJ2-3
D: -
V: TRBV5-1
size: -
DNA: TGCGCCAGCAGCCCCGCGGCATCTTCTAGCACAGATACGCAGTATTTT
CDR3: CASSPAASSSTDTQYF

J: TRBJ2-1
D: TRBD2
V: TRBV6-1
size: once
DNA: TGTGCCAGCAGTGCCAGCGGGGGGGCCCGCTCCTACAATGAGCAGTTCTTC
CDR3: CASSASGGARSYNEQFF

J: TRBJ1-5
D: -
V: TRBV28
size: once
DNA: TGTGCCAGCAGTTTGGGCGGACATTTTAGAGATCAGCCCCAGCATTTT
CDR3: CASSLGGHFRDQPQHF

J: TRBJ1-5
D: TRBD1
V: TRBV7-2
size: -
DNA: TGTGCCAGCAGCCGAACAGGGGGACAGCCCCAGCATTTT
CDR3: CASSRTGGQPQHF

J: TRBJ2-1
D: -
V: TRBV28
size: -
DNA: TGTGCCAGCAGTTCGGGGGCTAGCGGTTACAATGAGCAGTTCTTC
CDR3: CASSSGASGYNEQFF

J: TRBJ1-2
D: TRBD1
V: TRBV9
size: -
DNA: TGTGCCAGCAGCGCAGGGGACAGGCTGAACTATGGCTACACCTTC
CDR3: CASSAGDRLNYGYTF

J: TRBJ1-1
D: TRBD1
V: TRBV28
size: -
DNA: TGTGCCAGCAGAGGACAGGGGTGGGGCACTGAAGCTTTCTTT
CDR3: CASRGQGWGTEAFF

J: TRBJ2-3
D: TRBD2
V: TRBV5-4
size: -
DNA: TGTGCCAGCAGTCGTAGACTAGCGGGAGGGACAGATACGCAGTATTTT
CDR3: CASSRRLAGGTDTQYF

J: TRBJ1-6
D: TRBD1
V: TRBV6-5
size: once
DNA: TGTGCCAGCAATGGGGACAGGAATTCACCCCTCCACTTT
CDR3: CASNGDRNSPLHF

J: TRBJ2-1
D: -
V: TRBV24-1
size: -
DNA: TGTGCCACCAGCACAATCAGGGGTTATGCTATCGCGGAGCAGTTCTTC
CDR3: CATSTIRGYAIAEQFF

J: TRBJ2-3
D: -
V: TRBV7-2
size: -
DNA: TGTGCCAGCAGCTTAGTGGGGGGAGGCCCCACAGATACGCAGTATTTT
CDR3: CASSLVGGGPTDTQYF

J: TRBJ2-1
D: -
V: TRBV5-6
size: -
DNA: TGTGCCAGCAGCTCCAGGGTGGATGAGCAGTTCTTC
CDR3: CASSSRVDEQFF

J: TRBJ2-7
D: TRBD2
V: TRBV7-6
size: -
DNA: TGTGCCAGCAGTTCCTTAACTAGCGGGAGGGCCCCCCAGTACGAGCAGTACTTC
CDR3: CASSSLTSGRAPQYEQYF

J: TRBJ1-6
D: -
V: TRBV6-2/TRBV6-3
size: -
DNA: TGTGCCAGCAGTGACGCCGGGGGTTCACCCCTCCACTTT
CDR3: CASSDAGGSPLHF

J: TRBJ2-5
D: -
V: TRBV4-2
size: -
DNA: TGTGCCAGCAGCCAAGTGGCGGCGGGAAGGGAGACCCAGTACTTC
CDR3: CASSQVAAGRETQYF

J: TRBJ1-3
D: TRBD1
V: TRBV5-5
size: -
DNA: TGTGCCAGCAGCTTGGTCGGGACAGGACTTTTATCTGGAAACACCATATATTTT
CDR3: CASSLVGTGLLSGNTIYF

J: TRBJ2-7
D: -
V: TRBV11-2
size: -
DNA: TGTGCCAGCAGCTTTACAGGGACCTACGAGCAGTACTTC
CDR3: CASSFTGTYEQYF

J: TRBJ1-1
D: -
V: TRBV7-9
size: -
DNA: TGTGCCAGCAACTTCAACCACAGGGTAATTGGGAACACTGAAGCTTTCTTT
CDR3: CASNFNHRVIGNTEAFF

J: TRBJ2-7
D: TRBD1
V: TRBV15
size: -
DNA: TGTGCCACCAGCTTCGGACAGGGCGCCTACGAGCAGTACTTC
CDR3: CATSFGQGAYEQYF

J: TRBJ1-1
D: -
V: TRBV6-2/TRBV6-3
size: -
DNA: TGTGCCAGCAGTTACCCGAGGCCCCCCAGCGGCACTGAAGCTTTCTTT
CDR3: CASSYPRPPSGTEAFF

J: TRBJ2-2
D: -
V: TRBV5-1
size: -
DNA: TGCGCCAGCAGCTTGAGGACTTGGGACACCGGGGAGCTGTTTTTT
CDR3: CASSLRTWDTGELFF

J: TRBJ2-7
D: -
V: TRBV5-3
size: -
DNA: TGTGCCAGAAATCGGACAGCCTACGAGCAGTACTTC
CDR3: CARNRTAYEQYF

J: TRBJ2-5
D: TRBD2
V: TRBV19
size: -
DNA: TGTGCCAGTAGTACTGGCGGGAGTATCGGAGAGACCCAGTACTTC
CDR3: CASSTGGSIGETQYF

J: TRBJ2-2
D: TRBD1
V: TRBV9
size: -
DNA: TGTGCCAGCAGCGTGGGACAGGGGTCCGGGGAGCTGTTTTTT
CDR3: CASSVGQGSGELFF

J: TRBJ1-2
D: TRBD1
V: TRBV4-3
size: -
DNA: TGCGCCAGCAGCCAAGACCAGGGGACAGGGGTTGGCTACACCTTC
CDR3: CASSQDQGTGVGYTF

J: TRBJ2-7
D: TRBD2
V: TRBV19
size: -
DNA: TGTGCCAGTAGTATGGGACTAGCGGGAGTGGGCGAGCAGTACTTC
CDR3: CASSMGLAGVGEQYF

J: TRBJ2-1
D: TRBD2
V: TRBV6-2/TRBV6-3
size: -
DNA: TGTGCCAGCAGTGGGACTAGCGGGAGGGCCTCCTACAATGAGCAGTTCTTC
CDR3: CASSGTSGRASYNEQFF

J: TRBJ1-5
D: -
V: TRBV6-2/TRBV6-3
size: -
DNA: TGTGCCAGCAGTTACTCGAGAGGGATCCAGCCCCAGCATTTT
CDR3: CASSYSRGIQPQHF

J: TRBJ2-3
D: TRBD2
V: TRBV28
size: -
DNA: TGTGCCAGCAGTTTCCTTAGCGGGGGGGCAGTTAGGTTCGATACGCAGTATTTT
CDR3: CASSFLSGGAVRFDTQYF